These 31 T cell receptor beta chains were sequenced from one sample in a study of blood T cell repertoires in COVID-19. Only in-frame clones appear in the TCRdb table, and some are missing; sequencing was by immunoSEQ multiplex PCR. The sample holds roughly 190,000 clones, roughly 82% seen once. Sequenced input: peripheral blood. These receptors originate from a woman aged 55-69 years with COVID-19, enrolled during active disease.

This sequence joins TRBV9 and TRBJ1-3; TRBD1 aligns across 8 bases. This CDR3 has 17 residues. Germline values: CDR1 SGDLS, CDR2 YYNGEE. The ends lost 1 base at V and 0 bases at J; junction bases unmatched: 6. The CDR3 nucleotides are TGTGCCAGCAGCGTAAACCCAGGGGGCGACTCTGGAAACACCATATATTTT. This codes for CASSVNPGGDSGNTIYF.

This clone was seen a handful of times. CDR3: CASEVAGEDGELFF. The CDR3 DNA is TGCGCCAGCGAAGTAGCGGGAGAGGACGGGGAGCTGTTTTTT. V is TRBV5-1 and J is TRBJ2-2, with TRBD2 identical over 9 bases. Germline CDR1 and CDR2: SGHRS and YFSETQ. Unmatched junction bases numbered 8, after V lost 7 bases and J lost 7 bases. CDR3 size: 14 residues. The complete variable domain, with remaining parts taken from reference TRBV5-1 and TRBJ2-2, reads KAGVTQTPRYLIKTRGQQVTLSCSPISGHRSVSWYQQTPGQGLQFLFEYFSETQRNKGNFPGRFSGRQFSNSRSEMNVSTLELGDSALYLCASEVAGEDGELFFGEGSRLTVL.

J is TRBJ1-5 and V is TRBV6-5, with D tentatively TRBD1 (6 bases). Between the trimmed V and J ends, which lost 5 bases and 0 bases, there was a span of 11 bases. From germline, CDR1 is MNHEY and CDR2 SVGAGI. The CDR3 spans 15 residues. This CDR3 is CASSPTGYSNQPQHF. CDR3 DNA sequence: TGTGCCAGCAGTCCGACAGGTTATAGCAATCAGCCCCAGCATTTT.

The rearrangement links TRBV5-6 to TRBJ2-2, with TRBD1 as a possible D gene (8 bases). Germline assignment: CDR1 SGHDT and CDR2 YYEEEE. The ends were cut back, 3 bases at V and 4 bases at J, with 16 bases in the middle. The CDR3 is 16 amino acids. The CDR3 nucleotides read TGTGCCAGCAGCTCCCAGGACAGGGAGGGCACCGGGGAGCTGTTTTTT. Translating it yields CASSSQDREGTGELFF.

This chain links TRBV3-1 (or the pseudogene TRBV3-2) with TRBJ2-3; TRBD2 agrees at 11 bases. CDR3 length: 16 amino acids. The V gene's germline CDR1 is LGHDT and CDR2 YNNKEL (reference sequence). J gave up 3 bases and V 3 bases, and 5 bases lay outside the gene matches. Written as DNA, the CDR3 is TGTGCCAGCAGCCAGTGGACTAGCGGGCGAACAGATACGCAGTATTTT. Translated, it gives CASSQWTSGRTDTQYF.

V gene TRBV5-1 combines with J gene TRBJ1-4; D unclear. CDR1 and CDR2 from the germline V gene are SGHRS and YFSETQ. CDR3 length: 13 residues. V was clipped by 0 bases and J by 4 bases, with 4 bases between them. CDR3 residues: CASSLVLNEKLFF. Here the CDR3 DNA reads TGCGCCAGCAGCTTGGTTCTTAATGAAAAACTGTTTTTT.

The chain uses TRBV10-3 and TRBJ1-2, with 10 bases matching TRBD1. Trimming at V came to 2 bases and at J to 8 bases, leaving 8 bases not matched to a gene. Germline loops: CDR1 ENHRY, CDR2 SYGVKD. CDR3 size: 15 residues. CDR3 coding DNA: TGTGCCATCAGTGAGGGAGACAGGGGGCGCGGAGGCTACACCTTC. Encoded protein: CAISEGDRGRGGYTF.

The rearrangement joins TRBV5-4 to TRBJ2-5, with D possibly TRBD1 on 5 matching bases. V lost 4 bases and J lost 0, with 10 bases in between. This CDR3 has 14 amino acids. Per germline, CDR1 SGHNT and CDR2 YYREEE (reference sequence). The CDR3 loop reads CASSIDSYQETQYF. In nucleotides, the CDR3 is TGTGCCAGCAGCATAGACAGTTACCAAGAGACCCAGTACTTC.

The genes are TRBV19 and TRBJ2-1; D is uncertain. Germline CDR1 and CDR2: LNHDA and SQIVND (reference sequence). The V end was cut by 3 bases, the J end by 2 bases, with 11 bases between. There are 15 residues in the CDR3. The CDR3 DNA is TGTGCCAGTAGTATGACCCTTCGGGCCTACAATGAGCAGTTCTTC. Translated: CASSMTLRAYNEQFF.

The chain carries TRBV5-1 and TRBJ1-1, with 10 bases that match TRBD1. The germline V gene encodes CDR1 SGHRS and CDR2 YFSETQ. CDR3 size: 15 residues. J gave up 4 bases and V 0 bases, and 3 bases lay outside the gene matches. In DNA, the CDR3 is TGCGCCAGCAGCTTGGGGACAGGGGGAATCACTGAAGCTTTCTTT. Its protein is CASSLGTGGITEAFF.

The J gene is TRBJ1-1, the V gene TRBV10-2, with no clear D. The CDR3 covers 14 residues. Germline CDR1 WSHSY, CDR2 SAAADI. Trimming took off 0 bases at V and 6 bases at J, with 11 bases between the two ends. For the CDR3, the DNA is TGCGCCAGCAGTGAGTCGCGGAGGTTGCCTGAAGCTTTCTTT. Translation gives CASSESRRLPEAFF.

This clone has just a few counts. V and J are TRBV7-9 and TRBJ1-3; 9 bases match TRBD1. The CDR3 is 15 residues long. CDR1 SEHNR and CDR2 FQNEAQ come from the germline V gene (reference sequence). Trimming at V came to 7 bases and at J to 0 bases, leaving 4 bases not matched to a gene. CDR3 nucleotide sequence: TGTGCCAGCAACATGGACAGGGGCTCTGGAAACACCATATATTTT. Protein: CASNMDRGSGNTIYF.

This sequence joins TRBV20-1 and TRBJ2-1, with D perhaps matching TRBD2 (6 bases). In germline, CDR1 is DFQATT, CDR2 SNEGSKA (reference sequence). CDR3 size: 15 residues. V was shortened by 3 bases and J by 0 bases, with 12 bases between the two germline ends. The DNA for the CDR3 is TGCAGTGCTAGTCCGCAGGGAGGCTCCTACAATGAGCAGTTCTTC. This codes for CSASPQGGSYNEQFF.

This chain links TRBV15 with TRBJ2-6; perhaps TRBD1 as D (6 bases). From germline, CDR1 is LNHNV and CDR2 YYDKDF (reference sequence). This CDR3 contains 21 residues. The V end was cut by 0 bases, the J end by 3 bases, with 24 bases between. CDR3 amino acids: CATSRDKPWAGDLGGANVLTF. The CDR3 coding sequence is TGTGCCACCAGCAGAGATAAGCCATGGGCAGGGGATTTGGGTGGGGCCAACGTCCTGACTTTC.

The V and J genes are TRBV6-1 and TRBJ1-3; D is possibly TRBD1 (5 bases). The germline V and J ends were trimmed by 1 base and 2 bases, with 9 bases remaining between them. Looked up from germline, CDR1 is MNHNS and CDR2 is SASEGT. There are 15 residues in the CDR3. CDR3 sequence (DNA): TGTGCCAGCAGTGAAGGGGTAGGGGCTGGAAACACCATATATTTT. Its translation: CASSEGVGAGNTIYF.

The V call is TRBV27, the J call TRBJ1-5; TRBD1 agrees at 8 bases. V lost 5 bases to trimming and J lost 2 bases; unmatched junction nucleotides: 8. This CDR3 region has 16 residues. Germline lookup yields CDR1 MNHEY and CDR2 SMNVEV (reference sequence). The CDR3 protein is CASSQTGTGRNQPQHF. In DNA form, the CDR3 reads TGTGCCAGCAGTCAGACCGGGACAGGTCGCAATCAGCCCCAGCATTTT.

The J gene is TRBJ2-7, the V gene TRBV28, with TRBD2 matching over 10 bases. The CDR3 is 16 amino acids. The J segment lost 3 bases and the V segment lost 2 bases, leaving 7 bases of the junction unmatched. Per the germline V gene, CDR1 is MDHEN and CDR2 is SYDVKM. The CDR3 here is CASSLGLAGAGYEQYF. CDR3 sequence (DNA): TGTGCCAGCAGTTTAGGTCTAGCGGGAGCTGGCTACGAGCAGTACTTC.

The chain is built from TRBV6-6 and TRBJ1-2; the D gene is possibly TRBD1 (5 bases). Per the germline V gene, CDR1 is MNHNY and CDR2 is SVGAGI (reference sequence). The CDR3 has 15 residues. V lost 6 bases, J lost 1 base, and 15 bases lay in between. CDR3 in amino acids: CASRKPGRYNYGYTF. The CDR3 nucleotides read TGTGCCAGCAGGAAGCCAGGGCGTTATAACTATGGCTACACCTTC.

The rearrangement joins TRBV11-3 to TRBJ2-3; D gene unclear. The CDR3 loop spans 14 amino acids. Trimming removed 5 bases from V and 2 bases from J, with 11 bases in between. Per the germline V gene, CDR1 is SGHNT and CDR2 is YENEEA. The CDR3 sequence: CASSAGGFTDTQYF. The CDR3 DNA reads TGTGCCAGCAGCGCCGGTGGTTTCACAGATACGCAGTATTTT.

The CDR3 protein is CASGGTAMVGELFF. The DNA for the CDR3 is TGTGCCAGCGGCGGGACAGCAATGGTCGGGGAGCTGTTTTTT. The V and J genes are TRBV27 and TRBJ2-2; possible D gene TRBD1, 7 bases. From germline, CDR1 is MNHEY and CDR2 SMNVEV (reference sequence). Trimming removed 8 bases at V and 7 bases at J, with 17 bases between. The CDR3 is made up of 14 amino acids.

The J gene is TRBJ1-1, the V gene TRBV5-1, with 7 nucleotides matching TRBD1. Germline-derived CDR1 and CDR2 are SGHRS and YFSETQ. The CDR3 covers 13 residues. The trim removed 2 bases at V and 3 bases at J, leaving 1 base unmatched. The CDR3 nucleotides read TGCGCCAGCAGCTTCGACAGGGACACTGAAGCTTTCTTT. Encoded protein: CASSFDRDTEAFF.

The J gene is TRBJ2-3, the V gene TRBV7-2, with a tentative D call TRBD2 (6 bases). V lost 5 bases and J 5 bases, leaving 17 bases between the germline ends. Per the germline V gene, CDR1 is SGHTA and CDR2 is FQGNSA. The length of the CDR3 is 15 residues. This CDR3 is CASSARVAAGDTQYF. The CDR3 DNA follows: TGTGCCAGCAGCGCCAGGGTCGCAGCGGGAGATACGCAGTATTTT.

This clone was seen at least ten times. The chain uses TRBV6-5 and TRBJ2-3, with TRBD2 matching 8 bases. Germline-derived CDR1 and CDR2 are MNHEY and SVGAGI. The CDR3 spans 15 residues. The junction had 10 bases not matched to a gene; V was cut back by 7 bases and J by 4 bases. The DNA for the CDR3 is TGTGCCAGCACTAATCTCCTCGGGGGGGCAGATACGCAGTATTTT. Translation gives CASTNLLGGADTQYF.

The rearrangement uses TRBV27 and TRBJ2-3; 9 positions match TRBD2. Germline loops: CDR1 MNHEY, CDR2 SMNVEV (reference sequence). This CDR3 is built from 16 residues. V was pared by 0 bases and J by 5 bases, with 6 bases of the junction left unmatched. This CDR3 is CASSLSRTSVGDTQYF. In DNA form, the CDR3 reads TGTGCCAGCAGTTTATCGCGGACTAGCGTCGGAGATACGCAGTATTTT.

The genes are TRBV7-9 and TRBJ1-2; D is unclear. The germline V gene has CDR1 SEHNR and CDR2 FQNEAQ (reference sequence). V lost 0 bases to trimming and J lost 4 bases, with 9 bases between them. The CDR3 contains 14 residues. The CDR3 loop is CASSLAPGGYGYTF. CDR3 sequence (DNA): TGTGCCAGCAGCTTAGCCCCGGGAGGCTATGGCTACACCTTC.

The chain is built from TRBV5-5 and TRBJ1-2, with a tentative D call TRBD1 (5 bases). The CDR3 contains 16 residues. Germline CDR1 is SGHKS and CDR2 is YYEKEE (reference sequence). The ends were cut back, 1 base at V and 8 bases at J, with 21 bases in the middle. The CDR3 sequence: CASSLTPGTDAGGYTF. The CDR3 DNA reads TGTGCCAGCAGCTTGACTCCAGGGACCGATGCGGGGGGCTACACCTTC.

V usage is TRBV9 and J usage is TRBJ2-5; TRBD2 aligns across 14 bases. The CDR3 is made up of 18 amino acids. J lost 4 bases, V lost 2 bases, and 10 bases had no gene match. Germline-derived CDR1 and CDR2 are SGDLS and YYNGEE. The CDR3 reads CASSVQPGLAGVGETQYF. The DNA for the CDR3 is TGTGCCAGCAGCGTTCAACCGGGACTAGCGGGAGTTGGAGAGACCCAGTACTTC.

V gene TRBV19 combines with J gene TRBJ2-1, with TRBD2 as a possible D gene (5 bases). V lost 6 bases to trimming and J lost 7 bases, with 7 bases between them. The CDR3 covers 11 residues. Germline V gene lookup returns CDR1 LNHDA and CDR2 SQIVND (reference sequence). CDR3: CASSPGNEQFF. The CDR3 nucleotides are TGTGCCAGTAGCCCGGGGAATGAGCAGTTCTTC. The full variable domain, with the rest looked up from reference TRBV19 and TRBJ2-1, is DGGITQSPKYLFRKEGQNVTLSCEQNLNHDAMYWYRQDPGQGLRLIYYSQIVNDFQKGDIAEGYSVSREKKESFPLTVTSAQKNPTAFYLCASSPGNEQFFGPGTRLTVL.

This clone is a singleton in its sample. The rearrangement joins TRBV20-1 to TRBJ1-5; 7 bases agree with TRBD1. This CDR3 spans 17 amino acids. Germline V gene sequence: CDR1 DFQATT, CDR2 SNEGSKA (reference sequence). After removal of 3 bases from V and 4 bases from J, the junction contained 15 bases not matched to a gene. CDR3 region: CSASSGGQWGMNQPQHF. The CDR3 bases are TGCAGTGCTAGTTCCGGGGGACAGTGGGGGATGAATCAGCCCCAGCATTTT.

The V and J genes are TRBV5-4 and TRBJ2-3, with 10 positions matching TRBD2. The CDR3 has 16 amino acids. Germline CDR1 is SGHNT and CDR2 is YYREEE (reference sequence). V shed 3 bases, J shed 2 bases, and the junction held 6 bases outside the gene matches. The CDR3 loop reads CASSSLAGAPTDTQYF. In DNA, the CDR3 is TGTGCCAGCAGCTCCCTAGCGGGGGCCCCCACAGATACGCAGTATTTT.

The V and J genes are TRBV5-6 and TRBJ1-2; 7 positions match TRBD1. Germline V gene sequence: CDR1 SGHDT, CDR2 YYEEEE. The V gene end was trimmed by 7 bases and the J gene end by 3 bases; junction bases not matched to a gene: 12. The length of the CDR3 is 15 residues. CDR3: CASGTDRKAYYGYTF. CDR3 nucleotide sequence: TGTGCCAGCGGAACGGACAGGAAGGCGTACTATGGCTACACCTTC.